The 17 T cell receptor beta chains below come from one sample, sequenced in a study of T cells after yellow fever vaccination. TCRdb independently ran MiXCR on the 5' RACE reads; one entry per CDR3 protein. In the table there are 200,000 to 300,000 distinct CDR3 sequences, less than 9% of which are singletons. Sequencing used CD4+ T cells sorted from PBMCs, obtained 15 days after the yellow fever booster vaccination. All receptors derive from a man aged 25 to 40 who received the YFV17D yellow fever vaccine.

The gene calls are TRBV28 and TRBJ2-2, with 10 positions matching TRBD1. Germline lookup yields CDR1 MDHEN and CDR2 SYDVKM. The CDR3 is made up of 15 amino acids. V shed 5 bases, J shed 6 bases, and the junction held 6 bases outside the gene matches. The CDR3 here is CASSRPGQGSGELFF. In nucleotides, the CDR3 is TGTGCCAGCAGTAGACCGGGACAGGGGTCCGGGGAGCTGTTTTTT.

The chain carries TRBV5-1 and TRBJ2-7; D gene unclear. V was cut by 4 bases and J by 6 bases, with 14 bases left in between. This CDR3 comprises 13 residues. CDR1 is SGHRS, CDR2 YFSETQ, per germline. The CDR3 DNA sequence: TGCGCCAGCAGCGTTCCACCCCACGTCGAGCAGTACTTC. This gives the protein CASSVPPHVEQYF.

This clonotype was detected many times. The genes are TRBV27 and TRBJ2-2, with D hard to call. From germline, CDR1 is MNHEY and CDR2 SMNVEV (reference sequence). This CDR3 is built from 13 residues. The V end was cut by 3 bases, the J end by 6 bases, with 8 bases between. CDR3 region: CASSLFRAGELFF. The CDR3 DNA follows: TGTGCCAGCAGTTTGTTTCGGGCCGGGGAGCTGTTTTTT.

This clonotype showed up many times. The chain is built from TRBV9 and TRBJ2-5, with 9 bases aligning to TRBD2. The CDR3 has 17 amino acids. The germline V gene encodes CDR1 SGDLS and CDR2 YYNGEE. The V segment lost 3 bases and the J segment 4 bases; nucleotides outside the gene matches: 13. The CDR3 here is CASSAAPTSGAGETQYF. CDR3 nucleotide sequence: TGTGCCAGCAGCGCCGCCCCGACTAGCGGAGCTGGAGAGACCCAGTACTTC. The variable domain in full, with the rest retrieved from reference TRBV9 and TRBJ2-5, is DSGVTQTPKHLITATGQRVTLRCSPRSGDLSVYWYQQSLDQGLQFLIQYYNGEERAKGNILERFSAQQFPDLHSELNLSSLELGDSALYFCASSAAPTSGAGETQYFGPGTRLLVL.

In this sample, this clonotype turned up many times. The J gene is TRBJ2-3, the V gene TRBV20-1, with 10 bases fitting TRBD1. Looked up from germline, CDR1 is DFQATT and CDR2 is SNEGSKA (reference sequence). The CDR3 has 16 amino acids. The trim removed 6 bases at V and 6 bases at J, leaving 15 bases unmatched. This CDR3 reads CSAFTPGQGLSDTQYF. CDR3 nucleotides: TGCAGTGCGTTCACTCCGGGACAGGGGTTGTCGGATACGCAGTATTTT.

This clonotype occurred a few times. V gene TRBV12-3 or TRBV12-4 combines with J gene TRBJ2-3, with 12 positions matching TRBD1. V lost 7 bases to trimming and J lost 8 bases; unmatched junction nucleotides: 10. The CDR3 is 15 residues long. As DNA, the CDR3 is TGTGCCAGCACTCCGGGGACAGGGGGCCCACGTACGCAGTATTTT. Residues: CASTPGTGGPRTQYF.

V usage is TRBV7-2 and J usage is TRBJ2-3; the match to TRBD2 covers 7 bases. This CDR3 comprises 14 residues. The V gene end was trimmed by 4 bases and the J gene end by 5 bases; junction bases not matched to a gene: 6. Germline V gene sequence: CDR1 SGHTA, CDR2 FQGNSA. CDR3 bases: TGTGCCAGCAGCTGGGGGGGAGGCGTAGATACGCAGTATTTT. Translating gives CASSWGGGVDTQYF.

This clonotype was counted a few times. V is TRBV10-2 and J is TRBJ2-7, with 8 bases identical to TRBD1. The CDR3 consists of 19 residues. Germline lookup yields CDR1 WSHSY and CDR2 SAAADI. Trimming cost V 1 base and J 5 bases; bases outside gene matches: 19. CDR3 DNA: TGCGCCAGCAGTGAGTGGGGGACAGGACCCTATAGCCGAATGAACGAGCAGTACTTC. Protein sequence: CASSEWGTGPYSRMNEQYF.

This clonotype was found a few times. The chain joins TRBV6-2 or TRBV6-3 to TRBJ1-6, with D hard to call. The ends were cut back, 0 bases at V and 7 bases at J, with 28 bases in the middle. Germline CDR1 reads MNHEY; CDR2 reads SVGEGT. The CDR3 consists of 21 residues. CDR3 in amino acids: CASSYSPSQRPALFFNSPLHF. Here the CDR3 DNA reads TGTGCCAGCAGTTACTCCCCTTCACAGCGCCCGGCGCTTTTTTTCAATTCACCCCTCCACTTT.

Only a few counts were recorded for this clonotype. J is TRBJ2-1 and V is TRBV6-1, with TRBD2 matching 7 bases. Germline V gene data show CDR1 as MNHNS and CDR2 as SASEGT. J was trimmed by 15 bases and V by 3 bases; bases with no gene match: 11. The length of the CDR3 is 13 residues. The chain's CDR3 is CASSEASGLPLFF. The CDR3, as DNA: TGTGCCAGCAGTGAGGCTAGCGGCCTTCCATTGTTCTTC.

This clonotype was found many times. The rearrangement uses TRBV5-1 and TRBJ1-2; the D gene is possibly TRBD1 (5 bases). The germline V and J ends were trimmed by 4 bases and 2 bases, with 12 bases remaining between them. This CDR3 spans 14 amino acids. Germline CDR1 SGHRS, CDR2 YFSETQ. CDR3 DNA sequence: TGCGCCAGCAGCCCAGGGACCAGCAACTATGGCTACACCTTC. Protein product: CASSPGTSNYGYTF.

The V and J genes are TRBV20-1 and TRBJ1-2; tentative D call: TRBD1 (5 bases). Germline values: CDR1 DFQATT, CDR2 SNEGSKA (reference sequence). Between the trimmed V and J ends, which lost 1 base and 3 bases, there was a span of 12 bases. This CDR3 is 14 amino acids long. CDR3 sequence: CSARGWGVDYGYTF. The DNA for the CDR3 is TGCAGTGCTAGAGGATGGGGCGTAGACTATGGCTACACCTTC.

Remarks on this clonotype: A read error may explain this, as a much larger clone is one base away. The chain employs TRBV10-3 and TRBJ1-1; no reliable D call. V lost 0 bases and J 0 bases, leaving 14 bases between the germline ends. Germline values: CDR1 ENHRY, CDR2 SYGVKD. CDR3 size: 17 residues. The CDR3 bases are TGTGCCATCAGTGAGTCTGCCCTACTTCAAATGAACACTGAAGCTTTCTTT. Translated, it gives CAISESALLQMNTEAFF.

The chain uses TRBV7-2 and TRBJ1-1; D not certain. Trimming cost V 4 bases and J 7 bases, with 16 bases left between them. The CDR3 is 14 residues long. The germline CDR1 and CDR2 sequences are SGHTA and FQGNSA. In nucleotides, the CDR3 is TGTGCCAGCAGCTGGTTCCGCCGGGGAGTTGAAGCTTTCTTT. This translates into CASSWFRRGVEAFF. Full variable domain (missing parts from reference TRBV7-2 and TRBJ1-1): GAGVSQSPSNKVTEKGKDVELRCDPISGHTALYWYRQSLGQGLEFLIYFQGNSAPDKSGLPSDRFSAERTGGSVSTLTIQRTQQEDSAVYLCASSWFRRGVEAFFGQGTRLTVV.

The rearrangement uses TRBV12-3 or TRBV12-4 and TRBJ2-2; no clear D. V lost 3 bases, J lost 4 bases, and 6 bases lay in between. The CDR3 length is 13 residues. The CDR3 DNA reads TGTGCCAGCAGTTTCGTGTTCACCGGGGAGCTGTTTTTT. Residues: CASSFVFTGELFF.

The chain has TRBV12-3 or TRBV12-4 and TRBJ2-1, with 7 bases identical to TRBD2. J gave up 6 bases and V 5 bases, and 10 bases lay outside the gene matches. The CDR3 is 15 amino acids. The CDR3 spells CASSPRSGRGNEQFF. The DNA of the CDR3 is TGTGCCAGCAGTCCACGATCGGGGAGGGGCAATGAGCAGTTCTTC.

The chain uses TRBV7-9 and TRBJ2-1, with TRBD1 matching 7 bases. V shed 0 bases and J 4 bases; nucleotides not matched to a gene: 6. The CDR3 runs 16 residues. The V gene's germline CDR1 is SEHNR and CDR2 FQNEAQ (reference sequence). The CDR3 spells CASSLAGSGGYNEQFF. CDR3 DNA sequence: TGTGCCAGCAGCTTAGCGGGGTCAGGGGGATACAATGAGCAGTTCTTC.